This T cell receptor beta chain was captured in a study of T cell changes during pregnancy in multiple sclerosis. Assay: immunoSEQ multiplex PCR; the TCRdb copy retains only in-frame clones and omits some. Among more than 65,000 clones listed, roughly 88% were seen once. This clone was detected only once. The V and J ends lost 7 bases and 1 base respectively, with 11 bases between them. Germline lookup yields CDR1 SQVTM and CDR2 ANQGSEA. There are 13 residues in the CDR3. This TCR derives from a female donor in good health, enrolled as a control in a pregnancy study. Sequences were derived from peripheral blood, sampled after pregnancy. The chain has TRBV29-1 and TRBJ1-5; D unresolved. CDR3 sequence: CSAVFESNQPQHF. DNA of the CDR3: TGCAGCGCCGTGTTCGAGAGCAATCAGCCCCAGCATTTT.